This is a list of T cell receptor beta chains from one sample in a study of cytomegalovirus exposure and HLA in healthy donors. Assay: immunoSEQ multiplex PCR; the TCRdb copy retains only in-frame clones and omits some. The table has under 200,000 clones, around four fifths seen once. Sequences were obtained from PBMCs. The receptors originated from a man younger than 35 in good health and CMV-seropositive. The CDR3 runs from the conserved cysteine through the conserved F or W.

V gene	J gene	CDR3 protein
TRBV5-1	TRBJ1-2	CASSTPQGSGYGYTF
TRBV13	TRBJ2-7	CASSFPGYAYEQYF
TRBV11-2	TRBJ2-7	CASSPHPLAGHPYEQYF
TRBV6-5	TRBJ1-1	CASSYKQGGTEAFF
TRBV28	TRBJ1-5	CASRPAGGAFLRNQPQHF
TRBV7-2	TRBJ1-3	CASSVGQGLGLGTIYF
TRBV30	TRBJ2-7	CAWSVSGRAHEQYF
TRBV6-1	TRBJ2-7	CASSEGGGNKQYF
TRBV7-6	TRBJ2-3	CASSLVAASSTDTQYF
TRBV10-3	TRBJ2-7	CAIRADREWGGEVDSYEQYF
TRBV23-1	TRBJ2-5	CASSRMQGKKTQYF
TRBV19	TRBJ2-1	CASTAETSGYNEQFF
TRBV28	TRBJ2-7	CASSRLDRGYEQYF
TRBV5-4	TRBJ2-3	CASSLVGGSDTQYF
TRBV25-1	TRBJ2-2	CASSGGGAVTGELFF
TRBV12-2	TRBJ1-5	CASRLVGRDSNQPQHF
TRBV11-2	TRBJ2-1	CASSLEWDNYNEQFF
TRBV29-1	TRBJ1-3	CSAGTGSGNTIYF
TRBV4-2	TRBJ2-7	CASSQDRQGGYEQYF
TRBV19	TRBJ1-2	CASTRQVDGYGYTF
TRBV5-1	TRBJ2-5	CASSLVTSGGQETQYF
TRBV5-1	TRBJ2-2	CASSLAGQGQTGELFF
TRBV19	TRBJ2-6	CASSISLVGLSGANVLTF
TRBV13	TRBJ2-7	CASSPGETGVEQYF
TRBV7-2	TRBJ2-4	CASTRGRAPPGAKNIQYF
TRBV11-2	TRBJ2-7	CASSLGRTDYEQYF
TRBV6-5	TRBJ1-5	CASSKDRDQPQHF
TRBV27	TRBJ2-3	CASRGSSTDTQYF
TRBV7-6	TRBJ2-2	CASSLALASGKAGELFF
TRBV29-1	TRBJ1-2	CSVEVDRRDGYTF
TRBV7-9	TRBJ2-7	CASGLDGGGYEQYF
TRBV4-2	TRBJ1-2	CASSQIAGGQDYGYTF
TRBV2	TRBJ2-5	CASSVLETQYF
TRBV30	TRBJ2-5	CAWSADRTQETQYF
TRBV5-1	TRBJ2-7	CASSPNAGAYEQYF
TRBV27	TRBJ2-7	CASSFGRDSYEQYF
TRBV7-3	TRBJ2-7	CASSLSNNQFSYEQYF
TRBV9	TRBJ2-5	CASSGRDSQETQYF
TRBV5-1	TRBJ2-1	CASSLAGGPSNEQFF
TRBV11-3	TRBJ2-7	CASSLISEGGPYEQYF
TRBV6-1	TRBJ2-7	CASTDRAAYEQYF
TRBV4-1	TRBJ1-2	CASSHLTGLKANYGYTF
TRBV7-2	TRBJ2-1	CASSSSSGTGAINEQFF
TRBV7-9	TRBJ1-5	CASSLAGGRGNQPQHF